One and the same sample provided the 10 T cell receptor beta chains below, sequenced in a study of T cell responses to AZD1222 COVID-19 vaccine. TCRdb's copy holds only in-frame clones and misses some; the assay was immunoSEQ multiplex PCR. The repertoire consists of about 81,000 clones, with approximately 85% occurring once and the leading ten covering around 3.7%. The sample here was peripheral blood, taken 28 days after the second AZD1222 dose. The receptors come from an adult who received the AZD1222 COVID-19 vaccine.

The V and J genes are TRBV6-5 and TRBJ2-7; D gene uncertain. Trimming left V 6 bases short and J 0 bases short, with 12 bases between. CDR1 is MNHEY, CDR2 SVGAGI, per germline. There are 14 residues in the CDR3. CDR3 DNA sequence: TGTGCCAGCAGGCTGACTTTAAGCTCCTACGAGCAGTACTTC. Amino acids: CASRLTLSSYEQYF.

The CDR3 coding sequence is TGTGCCAGCAGTTCTCATCGGACAGTTGTGGGCTACACCTTC. Translating gives CASSSHRTVVGYTF. This sequence joins TRBV28 and TRBJ1-2; tentatively, D is TRBD1 (6 bases). The CDR3 consists of 14 residues. Trimming pared 4 bases from V and 8 bases from J, leaving 17 bases between. CDR1 is MDHEN and CDR2 is SYDVKM in the germline V gene.

This sequence joins TRBV4-1 and TRBJ1-2; a possible D gene is TRBD1 (5 bases). V lost 4 bases and J 8 bases, leaving 14 bases between the germline ends. This CDR3 has 13 residues. Germline CDR1 reads MGHRA; CDR2 reads YSYEKL. CDR3 sequence (DNA): TGCGCCAGCAGCCGGGACCGCGACCGAGGCTACACCTTC. Translated, it gives CASSRDRDRGYTF.

DNA of the CDR3: TGTGCCAGTAGGCCAGGGTCAGATACGCAGTATTTT. It specifies CASRPGSDTQYF. J is TRBJ2-3 and V is TRBV19; D perhaps matches TRBD1 (5 bases). CDR3 size: 12 residues. The V end was cut by 6 bases, the J end by 4 bases, with 8 bases between. The V gene's germline CDR1 is LNHDA and CDR2 SQIVND (reference sequence).

This clone was detected a few times. The chain combines TRBV11-2 with TRBJ2-2, with 7 bases fitting TRBD1. Per germline, CDR1 SGHAT and CDR2 FQNNGV. The junction had 3 bases not matched to a gene; V was cut back by 5 bases and J by 6 bases. CDR3 size: 13 residues. The CDR3 DNA reads TGTGCCAGCAGCGCTACAGGGGCCGGGGAGCTGTTTTTT. Protein: CASSATGAGELFF.

On this clone itself: At one boundary the junction diverges from the germline segment, which might be a read error. The CDR3 loop reads CATSDFREDSDEQYF. The CDR3 nucleotides are TGTGCCACCAGTGATTTTCGGGAAGACTCCGACGAGCAGTACTTC. V gene TRBV24-1 combines with J gene TRBJ2-7; TRBD2 is a possible D gene (5 bases). Germline loops: CDR1 KGHDR, CDR2 SFDVKD. The CDR3 length is 15 residues.

V gene TRBV3-1 (or the pseudogene TRBV3-2) combines with J gene TRBJ2-3; D gene ambiguous. This CDR3 is 11 amino acids long. The V end was cut by 4 bases, the J end by 6 bases, with 5 bases between. Germline CDR1 and CDR2: LGHDT and YNNKEL (reference sequence). The CDR3 nucleotides read TGTGCCAGCAGCCGTTCGGATACGCAGTATTTT. It yields the protein CASSRSDTQYF.

The chain joins TRBV30 to TRBJ1-4, with TRBD1 as a possible D gene (6 bases). CDR1 is GTSNPN, CDR2 SVGIG, per germline (reference sequence). Between the trimmed V and J ends, which lost 1 base and 10 bases, there was a span of 10 bases. This CDR3 is built from 12 residues. The CDR3 DNA reads as TGTGCCTGGAGTGACGGGGGCCGAAAACTGTTTTTT. Protein sequence: CAWSDGGRKLFF.

The rearrangement joins TRBV2 to TRBJ1-5, with a tentative D call TRBD1 (6 bases). There are 14 residues in the CDR3. Germline V gives CDR1 SNHLY, CDR2 FYNNEI. With 6 bases removed from V and 2 bases from J, the gap between germline ends came to 11 bases. CDR3 amino acids: CASRGAVGNQPQHF. CDR3 nucleotides: TGTGCCAGCAGGGGGGCCGTTGGCAATCAGCCCCAGCATTTT.

V and J are TRBV6-4 and TRBJ2-3; 7 nucleotides align to TRBD2. Germline V gene data show CDR1 as MRHNA and CDR2 as SNTAGT. The CDR3 is 14 amino acids. The V gene end was trimmed by 4 bases and the J gene end by 3 bases; junction bases not matched to a gene: 4. This chain's CDR3 is CASSAAGSTDTQYF. The CDR3 nucleotides are TGTGCCAGCAGTGCAGCGGGATCAACAGATACGCAGTATTTT.